The 3 T cell receptor beta chains below all came from one sample that was sequenced in a study of blood T cell repertoires in COVID-19. Here immunoSEQ multiplex PCR was the method, and the copy in TCRdb shows in-frame clones only, minus some. The table shows tens of thousands of clones, with about 79% occurring only once. What was sequenced was peripheral blood. These receptors all come from a human donor in a cohort sampled during active COVID-19.

V usage is TRBV3-1 (or the pseudogene TRBV3-2) and J usage is TRBJ2-1; D gene unclear. CDR3 length: 13 residues. The V gene's germline CDR1 is LGHDT and CDR2 YNNKEL (reference sequence). Deletions cut 4 bases from V and 4 bases from J, with 8 bases between. The CDR3 DNA is TGTGCCAGCAGCCCTAACCAATACAATGAGCAGTTCTTC. Its protein product is CASSPNQYNEQFF.

The chain carries TRBV5-1 and TRBJ1-1; D gene ambiguous. V gave up 3 bases and J gave up 1 base, with 10 bases separating them. CDR3 length equals 14 residues. Germline CDR1 SGHRS, CDR2 YFSETQ. CDR3 nucleotide sequence: TGCGCCAGCAGCTCCCCTCCAGGGAACACTGAAGCTTTCTTT. Translation: CASSSPPGNTEAFF.

The chain uses TRBV28 and TRBJ1-3; D call uncertain. The germline CDR1 and CDR2 sequences are MDHEN and SYDVKM. The V gene lost 6 bases and the J gene lost 0 bases, with 6 bases spanning the gap. This CDR3 is built from 13 residues. DNA for the CDR3: TGTGCCAGCAGGGGGAGCTCTGGAAACACCATATATTTT. Translating it yields CASRGSSGNTIYF.